Following are 18 T cell receptor beta chains from one sample sequenced in a study of cytomegalovirus exposure and HLA in healthy donors. Method: immunoSEQ multiplex PCR; TCRdb's copy keeps in-frame clones and lacks some. The sample contains about 150,000 clones, around 90% of which appear only once. The specimen was PBMCs. These receptors all come from a woman under 30 in good health and CMV-seropositive.

The chain is built from TRBV29-1 and TRBJ2-3; 9 nucleotides line up with TRBD2. The CDR3 sequence is 16 residues long. V lost 3 bases, J lost 1 base, and 8 bases stayed unmatched. Germline lookup yields CDR1 SQVTM and CDR2 ANQGSEA. The CDR3 DNA reads as TGCAGCGTTGAGAGGGGGCGGGAGGGTGGCACAGATACGCAGTATTTT. Encoded protein: CSVERGREGGTDTQYF.

The genes are TRBV7-9 and TRBJ1-2; 7 bases are a match to TRBD1. Germline V gives CDR1 SEHNR, CDR2 FQNEAQ (reference sequence). The V gene end was trimmed by 5 bases and the J gene end by 0 bases; junction bases not matched to a gene: 6. The CDR3 runs to 15 residues. In DNA, the CDR3 is TGTGCCAGCAGCGAGGGACAGTCAGCTAACTATGGCTACACCTTC. It encodes CASSEGQSANYGYTF.

The chain joins TRBV19 to TRBJ2-2, with 11 bases identical to TRBD2. The CDR3 is 16 residues long. J gave up 3 bases and V 5 bases, and 5 bases lay outside the gene matches. Per germline, CDR1 LNHDA and CDR2 SQIVND (reference sequence). The CDR3 nucleotides are TGTGCCAGTAGTCCACTAGCGGGAGAATACACCGGGGAGCTGTTTTTT. Translation: CASSPLAGEYTGELFF.

The rearrangement uses TRBV5-1 and TRBJ1-1; 8 positions match TRBD1. Per germline, CDR1 SGHRS and CDR2 YFSETQ. Trimming cost V 2 bases and J 4 bases; bases outside gene matches: 4. The CDR3 has 14 residues. The CDR3 loop is CASSLQGVGTEAFF. The DNA for the CDR3 is TGCGCCAGCAGCTTACAGGGGGTTGGCACTGAAGCTTTCTTT. Variable domain in full (rest from reference TRBV5-1 and TRBJ1-1): KAGVTQTPRYLIKTRGQQVTLSCSPISGHRSVSWYQQTPGQGLQFLFEYFSETQRNKGNFPGRFSGRQFSNSRSEMNVSTLELGDSALYLCASSLQGVGTEAFFGQGTRLTVV.

As regards this clone: Other DNA sequences from this sample encode an identical CDR3 as well. The rearrangement uses TRBV5-1 and TRBJ2-6, with D unclear. Trimming removed 0 bases at V and 0 bases at J, with 7 bases between. CDR3 length equals 16 residues. CDR1 and CDR2 (germline): SGHRS, YFSETQ. The CDR3 reads CASSLARSSGANVLTF. The CDR3 nucleotides read TGCGCCAGCAGCTTGGCTCGCAGCTCTGGGGCCAACGTCCTGACTTTC.

This chain uses TRBV5-8 with TRBJ2-5; 9 bases are a match to TRBD1. J lost 5 bases, V lost 4 bases, and 9 bases had no gene match. CDR1 SGHTS and CDR2 YDEGEE come from the germline V gene. The CDR3 length is 15 residues. CDR3: CASSPGTGNRETQYF. The CDR3 nucleotides are TGTGCCAGCAGCCCCGGGACAGGGAACAGGGAGACCCAGTACTTC.

CDR3 in amino acids: CASSLTGGEQYF. As DNA, the CDR3 is TGTGCCAGCAGCTTAACAGGGGGCGAGCAGTACTTC. The V and J genes are TRBV7-2 and TRBJ2-7, with TRBD1 matching 8 bases. The CDR3 is 12 residues long. Germline V gene sequence: CDR1 SGHTA, CDR2 FQGNSA. With 2 bases clipped from V and 6 bases from J, the junction kept 0 bases outside the gene matches.

The rearrangement joins TRBV11-2 to TRBJ2-7; possible D gene TRBD1, 6 bases. This CDR3 has 15 amino acids. Germline CDR1 SGHAT, CDR2 FQNNGV. V was shortened by 2 bases and J by 6 bases, with 17 bases between the two germline ends. DNA of the CDR3: TGTGCCAGCAGCTTAACAGGGTCGGGGTTTGGCGAGCAGTACTTC. Translation: CASSLTGSGFGEQYF.

V and J are TRBV19 and TRBJ1-4; 7 nucleotides line up with TRBD1. The germline V gene encodes CDR1 LNHDA and CDR2 SQIVND (reference sequence). V was pared by 7 bases and J by 7 bases, with 3 bases of the junction left unmatched. The CDR3 covers 12 residues. The CDR3: CASTGGREKLFF. The CDR3 DNA follows: TGTGCCAGTACAGGGGGGCGTGAAAAACTGTTTTTT.

J is TRBJ2-1 and V is TRBV7-7, with no clear D. Germline values: CDR1 SSHAT, CDR2 FNYEAQ (reference sequence). The CDR3 is made up of 14 amino acids. V dropped 1 base and J dropped 6 bases, with 10 bases sitting between them. The CDR3 DNA reads TGTGCCAGCAGCTTAGGCGACTGGTCCAATGAGCAGTTCTTC. This sequence encodes CASSLGDWSNEQFF.

CDR3 sequence (DNA): TGTGCCAGCAGCTTTGGCCTAGCGGGCTATGAGACCCAGTACTTC. Amino acid sequence: CASSFGLAGYETQYF. J is TRBJ2-5 and V is TRBV11-1; 8 nucleotides align to TRBD2. J gave up 5 bases and V 3 bases, and 8 bases lay outside the gene matches. The CDR3 is made up of 15 amino acids. Germline lookup yields CDR1 SGHAT and CDR2 FQDESV (reference sequence).

This clone was observed a few times. This rearrangement joins TRBV11-2 to TRBJ2-7, with a tentative D call TRBD1 (6 bases). This CDR3 has 13 amino acids. Trimming cost V 5 bases and J 2 bases, with 10 bases left between them. CDR1 is SGHAT and CDR2 is FQNNGV in the germline V gene. CDR3 coding DNA: TGTGCCAGCAGCAGAACAGGGACCTACGAGCAGTACTTC. Its protein is CASSRTGTYEQYF.

This chain connects TRBV5-1 to TRBJ2-1; 8 bases are shared with TRBD2. The CDR3 has 15 residues. V lost 0 bases and J lost 8; bases outside the gene matches: 7. Germline loops: CDR1 SGHRS, CDR2 YFSETQ. The CDR3 reads CASSLESGSLYEQFF. CDR3 DNA: TGCGCCAGCAGCTTGGAAAGCGGGAGTTTATATGAGCAGTTCTTC.

The rearrangement uses TRBV7-8 and TRBJ2-5; D might be TRBD1 (6 bases). Trimming removed 1 base from V and 3 bases from J, with 9 bases in between. The CDR3 has 14 residues. Germline V gives CDR1 SGHVS, CDR2 FQNEAQ. The DNA for the CDR3 is TGTGCCAGCAGCTTAGTTGGACAGAAAGAGACCCAGTACTTC. Translating it yields CASSLVGQKETQYF.

In DNA, the CDR3 is TGTGCCAGCAGTTTACTGTCCAGGAACACTGAAGCTTTCTTT. Amino acids: CASSLLSRNTEAFF. The chain links TRBV27 to TRBJ1-1; D uncertain. Germline V gene sequence: CDR1 MNHEY, CDR2 SMNVEV (reference sequence). The V end was cut by 2 bases, the J end by 1 base, with 8 bases between. This CDR3 has 14 amino acids.

The chain has TRBV2 and TRBJ2-7; 7 bases line up with TRBD1. Per germline, CDR1 SNHLY and CDR2 FYNNEI. The V gene end was trimmed by 10 bases and the J gene end by 4 bases; junction bases not matched to a gene: 7. The CDR3 loop spans 12 amino acids. The CDR3 protein is CATARQGYEQYF. DNA of the CDR3: TGTGCCACTGCCCGACAGGGTTACGAGCAGTACTTC.

The chain recombines TRBV11-2 with TRBJ2-5, with D possibly TRBD1 on 5 matching bases. Trimming cost V 0 bases and J 7 bases, with 9 bases left between them. The CDR3 spans 13 residues. Germline V CDR1 and CDR2: SGHAT, FQNNGV. CDR3 sequence: CASSLDRVGTQYF. CDR3 DNA: TGTGCCAGCAGCTTAGACAGGGTTGGGACCCAGTACTTC.

This rearrangement joins TRBV5-5 to TRBJ2-1; the match to TRBD2 covers 9 bases. The CDR3 covers 14 residues. V trimming: 4 bases; J trimming: 6 bases; junction bases outside the gene matches: 5. CDR1 and CDR2 from the germline V gene are SGHKS and YYEKEE (reference sequence). DNA of the CDR3: TGTGCCAGCAGCAAAGCGGGAGGCCTCAATGAGCAGTTCTTC. Protein: CASSKAGGLNEQFF.